These T cell receptor beta chains were read from a single sample in a study of shared clonotypes between healthy human individuals. This table comes from immunoSEQ multiplex PCR, and its TCRdb copy is limited to in-frame clones, with some not included. The sample lists about 2.4 million clones, 93% seen once, with approximately 0.35% in the top ten. Sequences were obtained from naive CD4+ T cells from PBMCs. The receptors come from a man between 18 and 35 years old in good health. Some clones in this sample may be carry-over from other donors' samples. The CDR3 runs from the conserved cysteine through the conserved F or W. D genes are given only for firm matches. Rows may omit the clone size; those that give it use once, few, many or a size class.

TRBV11-2	.	TRBJ2-7	few	CASSLGQSYEQYF	TGTGCCAGCAGCTTAGGACAGTCCTACGAGCAGTACTTC
TRBV9	.	TRBJ2-5	.	CASSVGLAKVGETQYF	TGTGCCAGCAGCGTAGGCCTAGCCAAAGTGGGGGAGACCCAGTACTTC
TRBV29-1	.	TRBJ2-7	.	CSPRGGGRNEQYF	TGCAGCCCCAGAGGGGGGGGCAGGAACGAGCAGTACTTC
TRBV5-1	TRBD1	TRBJ1-4	.	CASSSRQGAEKLFF	TGCGCCAGCAGCTCCCGACAGGGGGCTGAAAAACTGTTTTTT
TRBV9	TRBD2	TRBJ2-1	.	CASSEAGLAGEVGRNEQFF	TGTGCCAGCAGCGAGGCCGGACTAGCGGGAGAGGTCGGACGGAATGAGCAGTTCTTC
TRBV5-1	TRBD1	TRBJ2-5	.	CASSRDSFQETQYF	TGCGCCAGCAGCCGGGACAGTTTTCAAGAGACCCAGTACTTC
TRBV5-1	TRBD1	TRBJ2-7	.	CASRPRTGTNEQYF	TGCGCCAGCAGACCAAGGACAGGGACGAACGAGCAGTACTTC
TRBV4-1	TRBD1	TRBJ1-4	.	CASSIGTGRWGANEKLFF	TGCGCCAGCAGCATCGGGACAGGGCGGTGGGGAGCTAATGAAAAACTGTTTTTT
TRBV2	TRBD1	TRBJ2-7	.	CASSDRDSNLYEQYF	TGTGCCAGCAGTGACAGGGACAGTAACCTCTACGAGCAGTACTTC
TRBV7-2	.	TRBJ2-7	.	CASSLEREAEQYF	TGTGCCAGCAGCTTAGAAAGGGAGGCCGAGCAGTACTTC
TRBV28	.	TRBJ2-1	once	CASSPGEVGGNEQFF	TGTGCCAGCAGTCCGGGGGAGGTTGGCGGGAATGAGCAGTTCTTC
TRBV7-2	TRBD1	TRBJ1-1	.	CASSLGRWTGGARTEAFF	TGTGCCAGCAGCTTAGGTCGGTGGACAGGGGGCGCGAGGACTGAAGCTTTCTTT
TRBV10-3	TRBD1	TRBJ2-7	.	CAIRETGAHEQYF	TGTGCCATCAGAGAAACAGGGGCCCACGAGCAGTACTTC
TRBV6-1	TRBD2	TRBJ2-3	.	CASSEAIDAGRAQYF	TGTGCCAGCAGTGAAGCGATCGACGCCGGGAGGGCTCAGTATTTT
TRBV4-1	TRBD1	TRBJ1-2	.	CASSNLFRDRGVGDYGYTF	TGCGCCAGCAGCAACTTATTCCGGGACAGGGGAGTCGGCGACTATGGCTACACCTTC
TRBV21-1	.	TRBJ1-3	.	CASSKGKARNTIYF	TGTGCCAGCAGCAAGGGAAAGGCCAGAAACACCATATATTTT
TRBV4-3	.	TRBJ2-3	.	CASSQRQGPSTDTQYF	TGCGCCAGCAGCCAACGTCAGGGACCCAGCACAGATACGCAGTATTTT
TRBV7-3	.	TRBJ2-7	few	CASSLLTRSDEQYF	TGTGCCAGCAGCTTACTCACTAGGAGTGACGAGCAGTACTTC
TRBV28	TRBD2	TRBJ2-1	.	CASSLPGLGENEQFF	TGTGCCAGCAGTCTTCCGGGACTAGGGGAAAATGAGCAGTTCTTC
TRBV14	.	TRBJ2-7	.	CASSQQQGPYEQYF	TGTGCCAGCAGCCAGCAGCAGGGTCCCTACGAGCAGTACTTC
TRBV28	TRBD1	TRBJ2-7	.	CASSRMGTGGGEQYF	TGTGCCAGCAGTAGAATGGGGACAGGGGGCGGCGAGCAGTACTTC
TRBV7-9	TRBD2	TRBJ2-7	.	CASSGTSGGEQYF	TGTGCCAGCAGCGGGACTAGCGGCGGCGAGCAGTACTTC
TRBV5-4	.	TRBJ2-5	.	CASSFGGRGRETQYF	TGTGCCAGCAGCTTCGGCGGCAGGGGAAGGGAGACCCAGTACTTC
TRBV6-5	TRBD1	TRBJ2-4	.	CASSYSGQGAGNIQYF	TGTGCCAGCAGTTACTCAGGACAGGGCGCGGGAAACATTCAGTACTTC
TRBV28	TRBD1	TRBJ1-4	.	CASSLPGQRGEKLFF	TGTGCCAGCAGTTTACCGGGACAGCGGGGGGAAAAACTGTTTTTT
TRBV5-1	.	TRBJ2-1	.	CASSLEGTSANEQFF	TGCGCCAGCAGCTTGGAAGGGACCAGCGCCAATGAGCAGTTCTTC
TRBV27	.	TRBJ2-3	.	CASSSPLGRRGTDTQYF	TGTGCCAGCAGTTCACCCCTTGGTCGACGTGGAACAGATACGCAGTATTTT
TRBV5-4	TRBD1	TRBJ1-1	.	CASSYGTANTEAFF	TGTGCCAGCAGCTACGGGACAGCGAACACTGAAGCTTTCTTT
TRBV5-1	TRBD1	TRBJ2-7	.	CASSAGQGDTYEQYF	TGCGCCAGCAGCGCAGGACAGGGTGATACCTACGAGCAGTACTTC
TRBV7-2	.	TRBJ2-7	.	CASSLGRSYEQYF	TGTGCCAGCAGCTTAGGCAGATCCTACGAGCAGTACTTC
TRBV7-9	.	TRBJ2-7	.	CASSLRGSGSSYEQYF	TGTGCCAGCAGCTTAAGGGGTAGCGGTAGCTCCTACGAGCAGTACTTC
TRBV5-1	TRBD1	TRBJ2-2	.	CASSLGTGGPGELFF	TGCGCCAGCAGCTTAGGGACAGGGGGCCCCGGGGAGCTGTTTTTT
TRBV10-3	TRBD2	TRBJ2-1	few	CAISTGTRPFF	TGTGCCATCAGTACGGGGACTAGGCCGTTCTTC
TRBV18	.	TRBJ1-2	.	CASSPDDGGYGYTF	TGTGCCAGCTCACCAGACGACGGGGGCTATGGCTACACCTTC
TRBV28	.	TRBJ2-7	once	CASSPGTRAYEQYF	TGTGCCAGCAGCCCCGGGACGAGAGCCTACGAGCAGTACTTC
TRBV5-1	.	TRBJ2-5	.	CASSSDYAGQYF	TGCGCCAGCAGCTCGGACTACGCCGGGCAGTACTTC
TRBV28	TRBD1	TRBJ2-7	.	CASNLGQGLEQYF	TGTGCCAGCAACCTGGGACAGGGCCTCGAGCAGTACTTC
TRBV7-3	.	TRBJ2-3	.	CASAGGRGAGTDTQYF	TGTGCCAGCGCCGGGGGGCGAGGGGCTGGTACAGATACGCAGTATTTT
TRBV25-1	.	TRBJ1-4	.	CASSDAGSNEKLFF	TGTGCCAGCAGTGATGCGGGATCAAATGAAAAACTGTTTTTT
TRBV25-1	TRBD1	TRBJ2-7	.	CASSDPGQPSYEQYF	TGTGCCAGCAGTGACCCGGGACAGCCGTCCTACGAGCAGTACTTC
TRBV30	TRBD2	TRBJ2-3	.	CAWAHGTRTDTQYF	TGTGCCTGGGCTCACGGGACTAGAACAGATACGCAGTATTTT